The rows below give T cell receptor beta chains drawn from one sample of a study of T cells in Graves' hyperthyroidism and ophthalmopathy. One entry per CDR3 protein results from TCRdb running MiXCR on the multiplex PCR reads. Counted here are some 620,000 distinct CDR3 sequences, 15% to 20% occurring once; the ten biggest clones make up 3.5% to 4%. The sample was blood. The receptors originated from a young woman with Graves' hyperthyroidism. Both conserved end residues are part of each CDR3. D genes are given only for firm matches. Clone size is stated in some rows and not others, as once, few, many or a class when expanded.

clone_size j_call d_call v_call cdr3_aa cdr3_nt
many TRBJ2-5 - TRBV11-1 CASSGWVGTLKETQYF TGTGCCAGCAGCGGTTGGGTTGGGACGCTGAAAGAGACCCAGTACTTC
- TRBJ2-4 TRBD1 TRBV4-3 CASSLGTGGSENIQYF TGCGCCAGCAGCCTCGGGACAGGGGGTTCGGAAAACATTCAGTACTTC
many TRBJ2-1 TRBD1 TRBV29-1 CSVVHVRTGGFNEQFF TGCAGCGTTGTGCATGTGAGGACAGGGGGGTTTAATGAGCAGTTCTTC
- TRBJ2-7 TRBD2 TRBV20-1 CSARDPTSGRASYEQYF TGCAGTGCTAGAGACCCAACTAGCGGGAGGGCCTCCTACGAGCAGTACTTC
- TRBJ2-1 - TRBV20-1 CSASFFGTPGSYNEQFF TGCAGTGCTAGTTTTTTCGGGACCCCGGGCTCCTACAATGAGCAGTTCTTC
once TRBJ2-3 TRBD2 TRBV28 CASSFPSGTSGSDTQYF TGTGCCAGCAGTTTTCCGTCCGGGACTAGCGGGAGTGATACGCAGTATTTT
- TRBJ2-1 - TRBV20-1 CSARDHRGRRRNEQFF TGCAGTGCTAGAGATCATAGGGGGAGACGACGCAATGAGCAGTTCTTC
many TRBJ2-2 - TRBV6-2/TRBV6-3 CASTAARANTGELFF TGTGCCAGCACCGCCGCCAGGGCGAACACCGGGGAGCTGTTTTTT
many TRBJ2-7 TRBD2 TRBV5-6 CASSFGLAGGSYEQYF TGTGCCAGCAGCTTCGGACTAGCGGGGGGAAGCTACGAGCAGTACTTC
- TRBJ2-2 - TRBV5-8 CASSLDWGSGELFF TGTGCCAGCAGCTTGGACTGGGGGTCCGGGGAGCTGTTTTTT
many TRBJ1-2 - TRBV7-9 CASSLFQDLYGYTF TGTGCCAGCAGCTTGTTCCAGGACCTCTATGGCTACACCTTC
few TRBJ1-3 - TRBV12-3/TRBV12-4 CASRTSRQGSSGNTIYF TGTGCCAGCAGAACCAGCAGGCAGGGGTCCTCTGGAAACACCATATATTTT
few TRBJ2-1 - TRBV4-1 CASSQDWDNEQFF TGCGCCAGCAGCCAAGATTGGGACAATGAGCAGTTCTTC
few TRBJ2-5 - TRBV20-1 CSAGRKTQAGFHETQYF TGCAGTGCTGGACGTAAAACCCAGGCAGGGTTCCATGAGACCCAGTACTTC
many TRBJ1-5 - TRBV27 CASSLWVSEPQHF TGTGCCAGCAGTTTATGGGTTTCGGAGCCCCAGCATTTT
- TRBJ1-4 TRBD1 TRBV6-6 CASSYLGDRAAKLFF TGTGCCAGCAGTTACCTTGGGGACAGGGCCGCAAAACTGTTTTTT
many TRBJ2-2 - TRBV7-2 CASSLGGGGAGELFF TGTGCCAGCAGCTTAGGGGGAGGGGGCGCCGGGGAGCTGTTTTTT
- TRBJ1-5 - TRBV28 CASSRTTGQPQHF TGTGCCAGCAGCAGGACAACAGGTCAGCCCCAGCATTTT
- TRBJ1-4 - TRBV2 CASTERQRDWGLTNEKLFF TGTGCCAGCACCGAAAGGCAGAGGGATTGGGGCTTAACTAATGAAAAACTGTTTTTT
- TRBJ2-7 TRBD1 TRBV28 CASRKPGQGFSYEQYF TGTGCCAGCAGAAAACCGGGACAGGGGTTTTCCTACGAGCAGTACTTC
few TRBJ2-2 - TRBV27 CASTSGTKQTGELFF TGTGCCAGCACCTCCGGGACAAAACAAACCGGGGAGCTGTTTTTT
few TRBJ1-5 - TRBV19 CASKFRTDRSQPQHF TGTGCCAGTAAGTTCAGGACGGATCGGAGTCAGCCCCAGCATTTT
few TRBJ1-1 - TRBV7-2 CASSFTGEGNTEAFF TGTGCCAGCAGCTTCACGGGGGAGGGGAACACTGAAGCTTTCTTT
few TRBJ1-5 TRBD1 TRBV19 CASSTTGEQPQHF TGTGCCAGTAGTACAACAGGGGAACAGCCCCAGCATTTT
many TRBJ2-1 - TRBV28 CASSSPYGEDHYNEQFF TGTGCCAGCAGTTCCCCATACGGGGAGGATCACTACAATGAGCAGTTCTTC
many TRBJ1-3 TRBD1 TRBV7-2 CASSSRGQSSSGNTIYF TGTGCCAGCAGCTCGCGGGGACAGTCATCCTCTGGAAACACCATATATTTT
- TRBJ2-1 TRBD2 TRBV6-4 CASSDSSGTTDEQFF TGTGCCAGCAGTGACTCGTCTGGGACTACCGATGAGCAGTTCTTC
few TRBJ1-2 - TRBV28 CASSSSTDGYTF TGTGCCAGCAGTTCCTCGACAGATGGCTACACCTTC
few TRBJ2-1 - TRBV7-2 CASSPPNSYNEQFF TGTGCCAGCAGCCCCCCTAACTCCTACAATGAGCAGTTCTTC
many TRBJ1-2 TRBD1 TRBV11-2 CASSPDRVLYGYTF TGTGCCAGCAGCCCGGACAGGGTTCTGTATGGCTACACCTTC
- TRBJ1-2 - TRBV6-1 CASRDLDKNYGYTF TGTGCCAGCAGAGACTTAGACAAGAACTATGGCTACACCTTC
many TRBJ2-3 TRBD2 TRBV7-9 CATSSGSTDTQYF TGTGCCACCAGCAGCGGGAGTACCGATACGCAGTATTTT
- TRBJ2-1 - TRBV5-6 CASSSSGTILGEQFF TGTGCCAGCAGCTCCAGCGGGACAATTCTTGGTGAGCAGTTCTTC
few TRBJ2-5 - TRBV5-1 CASAKSPQETQYF TGCGCCAGCGCGAAGAGTCCCCAAGAGACCCAGTACTTC
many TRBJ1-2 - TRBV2 CASSEAALYGYTF TGTGCCAGCAGTGAAGCTGCTCTCTATGGCTACACCTTC
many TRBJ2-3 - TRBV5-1 CASSPSPTFDTQYF TGCGCCAGCAGCCCGAGCCCCACCTTCGATACGCAGTATTTT
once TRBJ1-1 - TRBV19 CASSIRGAMNTEAFF TGTGCCAGTAGTATTCGGGGGGCCATGAACACTGAAGCTTTCTTT
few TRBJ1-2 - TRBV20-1 CSANIQGTYGYTF TGCAGTGCTAATATCCAGGGCACCTATGGCTACACCTTC
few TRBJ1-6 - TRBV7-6 CASSLQSSYNSPLHF TGTGCCAGCAGCTTACAGAGCTCCTATAATTCACCCCTCCACTTT
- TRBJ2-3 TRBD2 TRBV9 CASSARTSGRPDTQYF TGTGCCAGCAGCGCACGGACTAGCGGGAGGCCAGATACGCAGTATTTT
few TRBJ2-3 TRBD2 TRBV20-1 CSASREAGVTDTQYF TGCAGTGCCTCCAGAGAGGCGGGAGTTACAGATACGCAGTATTTT
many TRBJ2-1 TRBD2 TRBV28 CASIPGLAGANEQFF TGTGCCAGTATCCCAGGACTAGCGGGTGCTAATGAGCAGTTCTTC
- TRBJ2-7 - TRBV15 CATSTGSYEQYF TGTGCCACCAGTACAGGCTCCTACGAGCAGTACTTC
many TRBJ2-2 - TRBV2 CASSDYGELFF TGTGCCAGCAGTGATTATGGGGAGCTGTTTTTT
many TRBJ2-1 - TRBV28 CASSLPAYYSYNEQFF TGTGCCAGCAGTTTGCCGGCCTATTACTCCTACAATGAGCAGTTCTTC
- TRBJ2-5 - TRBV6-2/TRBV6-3 CASRVQPGSGETQYF TGTGCCAGCAGGGTGCAGCCAGGGTCTGGAGAGACCCAGTACTTC
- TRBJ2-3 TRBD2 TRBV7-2 CASSPASGSFKGSTDTQYF TGTGCCAGCAGCCCGGCTAGCGGGAGTTTCAAGGGAAGCACAGATACGCAGTATTTT
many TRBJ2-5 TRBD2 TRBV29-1 CSVGGSGSGETQYF TGCAGCGTTGGAGGTAGCGGGAGTGGTGAGACCCAGTACTTC
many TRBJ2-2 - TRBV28 CASRSRNRGRGLNTGELFF TGTGCCAGCAGATCGCGAAATCGAGGACGGGGACTCAACACCGGGGAGCTGTTTTTT
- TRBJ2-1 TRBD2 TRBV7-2 CASSLSSGSWEQFF TGTGCCAGCAGCTTATCCAGCGGGAGCTGGGAGCAGTTCTTC
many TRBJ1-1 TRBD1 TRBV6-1 CASSSRQGANTEAFF TGTGCCAGCAGTTCGCGACAGGGGGCGAACACTGAAGCTTTCTTT
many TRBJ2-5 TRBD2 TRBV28 CASTISGGQETQYF TGTGCCAGCACTATTAGCGGGGGTCAAGAGACCCAGTACTTC
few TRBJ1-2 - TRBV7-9 CASSLGGWTEQKANYGYTF TGTGCCAGCAGCTTAGGAGGCTGGACGGAGCAAAAAGCGAACTATGGCTACACCTTC
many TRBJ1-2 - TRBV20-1 CSASDGIYGYTF TGCAGTGCTAGCGACGGGATATATGGCTACACCTTC
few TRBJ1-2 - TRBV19 CASSIRGNYGYTF TGTGCCAGTAGTATCAGAGGGAACTATGGCTACACCTTC
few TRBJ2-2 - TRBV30 CAWSGTIGSRQGNTGELFF TGTGCCTGGAGCGGGACGATCGGGAGTAGACAGGGGAACACCGGGGAGCTGTTTTTT
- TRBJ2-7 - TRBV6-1 CASRPPFLLSYEQYF TGTGCCAGCAGGCCTCCTTTCTTACTATCCTACGAGCAGTACTTC
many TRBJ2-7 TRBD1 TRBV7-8 CASSLDRGGEQYF TGTGCCAGCAGCCTAGACAGGGGGGGCGAGCAGTACTTC
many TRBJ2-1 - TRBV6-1 CASRYGDSSYNEQFF TGTGCCAGCAGATACGGCGACAGCTCCTACAATGAGCAGTTCTTC